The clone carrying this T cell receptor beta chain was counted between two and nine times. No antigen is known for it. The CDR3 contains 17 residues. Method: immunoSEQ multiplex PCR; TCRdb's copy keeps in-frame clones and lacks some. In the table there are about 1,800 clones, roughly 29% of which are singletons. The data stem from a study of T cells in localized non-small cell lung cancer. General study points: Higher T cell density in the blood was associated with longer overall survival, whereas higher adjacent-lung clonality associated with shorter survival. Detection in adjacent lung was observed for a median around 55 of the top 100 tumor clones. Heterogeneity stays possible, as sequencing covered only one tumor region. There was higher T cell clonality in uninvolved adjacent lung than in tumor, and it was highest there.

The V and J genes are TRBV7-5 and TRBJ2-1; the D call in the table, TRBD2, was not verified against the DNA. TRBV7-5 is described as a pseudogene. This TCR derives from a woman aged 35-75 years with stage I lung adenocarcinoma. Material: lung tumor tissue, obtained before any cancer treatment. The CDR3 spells CASSLEGRGSTYNEQFF. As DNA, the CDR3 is TGTGCCAGCAGCTTGGAGGGTAGGGGCTCAACTTACAATGAGCAGTTCTTC.